The 2 T cell receptor beta chains presented below share a single source sample, sequenced in a study of shared clonotypes between healthy human individuals. Assay: immunoSEQ multiplex PCR; the TCRdb copy retains only in-frame clones and omits some. The sample carries more than 1.2 million clones, just under 99% recorded once. The material sequenced was naive CD4+ T cells sorted from blood. Described subset: CD45RA+ positively selected. These receptors originate from a man younger than 45 in good health.

The rearrangement joins TRBV29-1 to TRBJ1-1, with no clear D. Trimming stripped 7 bases from V and 10 bases from J, with 16 bases between. This CDR3 has 11 residues. Germline lookup yields CDR1 SQVTM and CDR2 ANQGSEA. The CDR3 is CSAKLSVLAFF. For the CDR3, the DNA is TGCAGCGCAAAATTAAGTGTACTAGCTTTCTTT.

The V gene is TRBV2, the J gene TRBJ1-2, with D maybe TRBD1 (5 bases). The CDR3 covers 14 residues. Germline loops: CDR1 SNHLY, CDR2 FYNNEI. Trimming cost V 0 bases and J 4 bases, with 9 bases left between them. CDR3 DNA: TGTGCCAGCAGTGAAGCCCAGGGAGGCTATGGCTACACCTTC. Its protein product is CASSEAQGGYGYTF. Based on the CDR3 plus reference TRBV2 and TRBJ1-2, the full variable domain is EPEVTQTPSHQVTQMGQEVILRCVPISNHLYFYWYRQILGQKVEFLVSFYNNEISEKSEIFDDQFSVERPDGSNFTLKIRSTKLEDSAMYFCASSEAQGGYGYTFGSGTRLTVV.